Listed here are 29 T cell receptor beta chains from one sample, sequenced in a study of early T cells in non-severe SARS-CoV-2 infection. TCRdb analysed the 5' RACE reads with MiXCR anew, one entry per CDR3 protein. The sample yields 10,000 to 13,000 distinct CDR3 sequences, 4% to 5.5% seen once. Specimen: whole blood. Receptor source: an adult who was a healthcare worker with PCR-confirmed SARS-CoV-2 infection or an uninfected control (not recorded which).

The chain employs TRBV12-5 and TRBJ2-1; D gene ambiguous. Trimming took off 4 bases at V and 4 bases at J, with 11 bases between the two ends. CDR1 is LGHNT and CDR2 is FRNRAP in the germline V gene. CDR3 length equals 14 residues. In DNA form, the CDR3 reads TGTGCTAGTGGTTCGGCTGCCGAATACAATGAGCAGTTCTTC. As protein: CASGSAAEYNEQFF.

This clonotype has ten or more counts. The J gene is TRBJ1-2, the V gene TRBV20-1, with 8 bases fitting TRBD1. CDR1 DFQATT and CDR2 SNEGSKA come from the germline V gene (reference sequence). The junction had 15 bases not matched to a gene; V was cut back by 4 bases and J by 8 bases. The CDR3 extends over 15 amino acids. The CDR3 DNA follows: TGCAGTGCTATGGCGCCAGGGACAGGAGCAACCGGCTACACCTTC. It specifies CSAMAPGTGATGYTF.

The chain is built from TRBV9 and TRBJ2-7, with D hard to call. V was cut by 4 bases and J by 4 bases, with 15 bases left in between. Germline CDR1 is SGDLS and CDR2 is YYNGEE. The CDR3 has 14 residues. In DNA form, the CDR3 reads TGTGCCAGCAGCCCCGCCGCGAGAGATTACGAGCAGTACTTC. Translating gives CASSPAARDYEQYF.

This clonotype was counted between two and nine times. The V gene is TRBV20-1, the J gene TRBJ2-7; D gene unclear. V was shortened by 3 bases and J by 0 bases, with 9 bases between the two germline ends. The CDR3 spans 13 residues. Per the germline V gene, CDR1 is DFQATT and CDR2 is SNEGSKA (reference sequence). As DNA, the CDR3 is TGCAGTGCTAGCGGTGGGTCCTCCTACGAGCAGTACTTC. The encoded protein is CSASGGSSYEQYF.

This clonotype was counted a few times. The chain carries TRBV5-1 and TRBJ2-7, with D hard to call. Germline lookup yields CDR1 SGHRS and CDR2 YFSETQ. Trimming pared 0 bases from V and 0 bases from J, leaving 10 bases between. The length of the CDR3 is 15 residues. The CDR3: CASSLGNSPSYEQYF. As DNA, the CDR3 is TGCGCCAGCAGCTTGGGCAACTCGCCCTCCTACGAGCAGTACTTC.

This clonotype was recorded many times. This chain links TRBV20-1 with TRBJ1-4; no reliable D call. Trimming cost V 3 bases and J 3 bases, with 14 bases left between them. The CDR3 runs to 15 residues. Germline V gene lookup returns CDR1 DFQATT and CDR2 SNEGSKA (reference sequence). The CDR3 is CSARAYLESNEKLFF. CDR3 sequence (DNA): TGCAGTGCTAGGGCTTACCTGGAGTCTAATGAAAAACTGTTTTTT.

This clonotype was seen ten or more times. The V and J genes are TRBV20-1 and TRBJ1-5; a possible D gene is TRBD1 (6 bases). Germline V gives CDR1 DFQATT, CDR2 SNEGSKA (reference sequence). This CDR3 is built from 16 residues. Trimming left V 3 bases short and J 2 bases short, with 17 bases between. CDR3 residues: CSARSAGARGNQPQHF. CDR3 DNA sequence: TGCAGTGCTAGGTCAGCAGGGGCCAGGGGCAATCAGCCCCAGCATTTT.

This clonotype was detected ten times or more. The chain has TRBV29-1 and TRBJ2-3; no reliable D call. Per the germline V gene, CDR1 is SQVTM and CDR2 is ANQGSEA. Trimming shortened V by 3 bases and J by 2 bases, and 6 bases separated the two germline ends. This CDR3 has 12 residues. The CDR3 here is CSVEANTDTQYF. The CDR3 bases are TGCAGCGTTGAGGCAAACACAGATACGCAGTATTTT.

The chain uses TRBV12-3 or TRBV12-4 and TRBJ1-1, with D tentatively TRBD1 (5 bases). The CDR3 loop spans 14 amino acids. With 5 bases removed from V and 6 bases from J, the gap between germline ends came to 16 bases. The CDR3 region has the DNA TGTGCCAGCAGTCGGGACGCCAAATGGGCTGAAGCTTTCTTT. Translated: CASSRDAKWAEAFF.

There are many counts of this clonotype. This rearrangement joins TRBV7-6 to TRBJ1-2; 7 nucleotides align to TRBD1. The CDR3 covers 14 residues. V trimming: 5 bases; J trimming: 6 bases; junction bases outside the gene matches: 9. Germline V lookup: CDR1 SGHVS, CDR2 FNYEAQ. CDR3 nucleotide sequence: TGTGCCAGCAGCCCCGCCGGGACAGTCAATGGCTACACCTTC. Translated: CASSPAGTVNGYTF.

This clonotype is judged medium-sized (0.01 to 0.1%). This chain connects TRBV29-1 to TRBJ2-3, with 11 bases fitting TRBD2. Germline V gives CDR1 SQVTM, CDR2 ANQGSEA. The CDR3 loop spans 16 amino acids. V lost 4 bases and J lost 1; bases outside the gene matches: 7. The CDR3, as DNA: TGCAGCGTTGTAAAGCTTAGCGGGGGGGGCACAGATACGCAGTATTTT. Translating it yields CSVVKLSGGGTDTQYF.

This clonotype was found once. The V and J genes are TRBV29-1 and TRBJ2-3, with D tentatively TRBD1 or TRBD2 (6 bases each). The CDR3 sequence is 14 residues long. Between the trimmed V and J ends, which lost 5 bases and 1 base, there was a span of 13 bases. CDR1 and CDR2 (germline): SQVTM, ANQGSEA. The CDR3 DNA follows: TGCAGCGTTCGAGAGGAGGGGGGCACAGATACGCAGTATTTT. Its translation: CSVREEGGTDTQYF.

This clonotype was seen at least ten times. The chain links TRBV5-6 to TRBJ2-1; maybe TRBD2 (6 bases). Germline CDR1 SGHDT, CDR2 YYEEEE. V was cut by 4 bases and J by 0 bases, with 14 bases left in between. The CDR3 loop spans 16 amino acids. The CDR3, as DNA: TGTGCCAGCAGCCCGGGAGTTGGAAGCTCCTACAATGAGCAGTTCTTC. It codes for CASSPGVGSSYNEQFF. Full variable domain (outside the CDR3, taken from reference TRBV5-6 and TRBJ2-1): DAGVTQSPTHLIKTRGQQVTLRCSPKSGHDTVSWYQQALGQGPQFIFQYYEEEERQRGNFPDRFSGHQFPNYSSELNVNALLLGDSALYLCASSPGVGSSYNEQFFGPGTRLTVL.

This clonotype was seen ten or more times. The junction departs from the called germline gene at one end, perhaps through a read error. This chain connects TRBV4-1 to TRBJ1-2; D ambiguous. The CDR3 is 15 amino acids. Germline V gives CDR1 MGHRA, CDR2 YSYEKL. The CDR3 DNA sequence: TGCGCCAGCAGCGAAGAGGTTGGGAGGACGGGAGGCTACACCTTC. Encoded protein: CASSEEVGRTGGYTF.

In its sample, this clonotype was seen many times. Written as DNA, the CDR3 is TGTGCCAGCAGCCCCTCCGGGACAGTCTTGAACACTGAAGCTTTCTTT. Encoded protein: CASSPSGTVLNTEAFF. The chain joins TRBV7-8 to TRBJ1-1; 7 positions agree with TRBD1. Trimming cost V 5 bases and J 0 bases; bases outside gene matches: 9. The CDR3 is 16 amino acids. Germline V gene lookup returns CDR1 SGHVS and CDR2 FQNEAQ.

By share of the sample, this clonotype is medium-sized. The chain links TRBV10-1 to TRBJ2-3; 7 nucleotides align to TRBD2. Germline loops: CDR1 WNHNN, CDR2 SYGVQD (reference sequence). This CDR3 is built from 15 residues. V lost 10 bases to trimming and J lost 2 bases; unmatched junction nucleotides: 12. DNA for the CDR3: TGCGCCACCCGACGGGCGGGGGAGTCCACAGATACGCAGTATTTT. Amino acids: CATRRAGESTDTQYF.

This clonotype was observed many times. This chain connects TRBV7-2 to TRBJ2-1; the D is unclear. This CDR3 spans 13 amino acids. V was clipped by 5 bases and J by 6 bases, with 11 bases between them. Germline CDR1 reads SGHTA; CDR2 reads FQGNSA. The CDR3 DNA reads TGTGCCAGCAGCCCCAACTACGGCAATGAGCAGTTCTTC. This codes for CASSPNYGNEQFF.

This clonotype was counted between two and nine times. In nucleotides, the CDR3 is TGTGCCAGCATCCCGGACCTCGGGAACTCCTACAATGAGCAGTTCTTC. Protein sequence: CASIPDLGNSYNEQFF. The chain employs TRBV12-3 or TRBV12-4 and TRBJ2-1, with a possible D match to TRBD2 (5 bases). The CDR3 length is 16 residues. V was cut by 7 bases and J by 0 bases, with 16 bases left in between.

This clonotype showed up many times. V gene TRBV11-2 combines with J gene TRBJ2-3; 7 bases align to TRBD1. The CDR3 totals 15 residues. The junction had 3 bases not matched to a gene; V was cut back by 3 bases and J by 0 bases. CDR1 is SGHAT, CDR2 FQNNGV, per germline. CDR3 nucleotides: TGTGCCAGCAGCTTCTCGGGACAGAGCACAGATACGCAGTATTTT. This translates into CASSFSGQSTDTQYF.

This clonotype was found many times. V and J are TRBV20-1 and TRBJ2-3, with TRBD1 as a possible D gene (5 bases). This CDR3 spans 14 amino acids. Germline V gene lookup returns CDR1 DFQATT and CDR2 SNEGSKA (reference sequence). Trimming cost V 1 base and J 1 base, with 9 bases left between them. CDR3 in DNA: TGCAGTGCTAGAGCCGAACAGGGCACAGATACGCAGTATTTT. It translates to CSARAEQGTDTQYF.

This clonotype has at least ten counts. The chain combines TRBV12-5 with TRBJ1-1; unclear D gene. This CDR3 is 14 amino acids long. V was trimmed by 0 bases and J by 5 bases, leaving 10 bases between them. Germline-derived CDR1 and CDR2 are LGHNT and FRNRAP. The CDR3 region has the DNA TGTGCTAGTGGTTTGGTACCAAGTCGTACTGAAGCTTTCTTT. Its protein product is CASGLVPSRTEAFF.

By share, this clonotype ranks as medium-sized (0.01 to 0.1%). The V gene is TRBV12-3 or TRBV12-4, the J gene TRBJ1-2; perhaps TRBD1 as D (6 bases). The CDR3 spans 14 residues. V lost 8 bases, J lost 8 bases, and 21 bases lay in between. DNA of the CDR3: TGTGCCAGCCGAAGCCCCGGGACAAGGGGGGGCTACACCTTC. Residues: CASRSPGTRGGYTF.

This clonotype is termed medium-sized. The chain employs TRBV5-4 and TRBJ1-1, with a possible D match to TRBD1 (5 bases). The CDR3 spans 16 residues. V lost 4 bases and J lost 1, with 17 bases in between. Germline V gives CDR1 SGHNT, CDR2 YYREEE (reference sequence). CDR3 residues: CASSAPLGRTNTEAFF. CDR3 sequence (DNA): TGTGCCAGCAGCGCCCCACTGGGACGGACGAACACTGAAGCTTTCTTT.

The rearrangement links TRBV2 to TRBJ2-7; D may be TRBD1 (7 bases). With 7 bases removed from V and 0 bases from J, the gap between germline ends came to 16 bases. From germline, CDR1 is SNHLY and CDR2 FYNNEI. The CDR3 is made up of 15 amino acids. CDR3 nucleotide sequence: TGTGCCAGCACCGGAGGGGGGACAGCCTCCTACGAGCAGTACTTC. It is translated as CASTGGGTASYEQYF. Full variable domain (missing parts from reference TRBV2 and TRBJ2-7): EPEVTQTPSHQVTQMGQEVILRCVPISNHLYFYWYRQILGQKVEFLVSFYNNEISEKSEIFDDQFSVERPDGSNFTLKIRSTKLEDSAMYFCASTGGGTASYEQYFGPGTRLTVT.

The chain recombines TRBV29-1 with TRBJ2-4; 8 nucleotides agree with TRBD1. The CDR3 runs to 13 residues. In germline, CDR1 is SQVTM, CDR2 ANQGSEA. V lost 2 bases to trimming and J lost 8 bases; unmatched junction nucleotides: 5. CDR3 amino acids: CSVEQGAMDIQYF. As DNA, the CDR3 is TGCAGCGTTGAACAGGGGGCGATGGACATTCAGTACTTC.

The rearrangement joins TRBV4-2 to TRBJ1-4; D remains unclear. This CDR3 is built from 16 residues. Per germline, CDR1 LGHNA and CDR2 YNFKEQ. V lost 4 bases and J lost 3, with 15 bases in between. The CDR3: CASSPRRTNPNEKLFF. CDR3 sequence (DNA): TGTGCCAGCAGCCCCCGGAGGACGAATCCTAATGAAAAACTGTTTTTT.

In this sample, this clonotype turned up many times. The V gene is TRBV7-3, the J gene TRBJ2-1, with D tentatively TRBD2 (6 bases). The CDR3 covers 15 residues. The germline CDR1 and CDR2 sequences are SGHTA and FQGTGA. Trimming stripped 2 bases from V and 8 bases from J, with 16 bases between. CDR3 loop: CASSLVRAGSDEQFF. CDR3 nucleotide sequence: TGTGCCAGCAGCTTAGTACGGGCGGGATCCGATGAGCAGTTCTTC.

The V gene is TRBV11-3, the J gene TRBJ1-1, with D possibly TRBD1 on 5 matching bases. V was trimmed by 1 base and J by 1 base, leaving 19 bases between them. Germline V gives CDR1 SGHNT, CDR2 YENEEA. The CDR3 has 18 residues. The CDR3 region has the DNA TGTGCCAGCAGCTTAGGGGGAGGGGCTGGCAGGGAGAACACTGAAGCTTTCTTT. Translating it yields CASSLGGGAGRENTEAFF.

The table lists this clonotype with many counts. The chain employs TRBV6-2 or TRBV6-3 and TRBJ2-2; the match to TRBD1 covers 7 bases. The germline V gene has CDR1 MNHEY and CDR2 SVGEGT. Unmatched junction bases numbered 4, after V lost 6 bases and J lost 0 bases. CDR3 length equals 15 residues. DNA of the CDR3: TGTGCCAGCAGCATCGGGACAGCGAACACCGGGGAGCTGTTTTTT. This encodes CASSIGTANTGELFF.